This passage covers 20 T cell receptor beta chains from one sample sequenced in a study. TCRdb independently ran MiXCR on the reads; one entry per CDR3 protein. The sample holds thousands of distinct CDR3 sequences, about 9.3% seen once. The sample was CD4+ T cells from synovial fluid. The receptor source for this set is a human donor with rheumatoid arthritis.

This clonotype was seen ten or more times. This chain connects TRBV7-3 to TRBJ2-7; the D is unclear. CDR3 length: 14 amino acids. Germline V gene data show CDR1 as SGHTA and CDR2 as FQGTGA. The V gene lost 1 base and the J gene lost 6 bases, with 13 bases spanning the gap. CDR3 nucleotides: TGTGCCAGCAGCTTAAATCCGGCCGATATCGAGCAGTACTTC. The encoded protein is CASSLNPADIEQYF.

The chain joins TRBV7-2 to TRBJ1-5, with a possible D match to TRBD1 (5 bases). The CDR3 sequence is 18 residues long. Trimming cost V 1 base and J 3 bases, with 19 bases left between them. Germline V gene data show CDR1 as SGHTA and CDR2 as FQGNSA. The CDR3 nucleotides are TGTGCCAGCAGCTTAGGTGGGGGGTCCTCGGGCAACAATCAGCCCCAGCATTTT. This encodes CASSLGGGSSGNNQPQHF.

Within the sample, this clonotype is medium-sized. This sequence joins TRBV6-6 and TRBJ2-7; 9 positions agree with TRBD1. This CDR3 region has 16 residues. The trim removed 2 bases at V and 1 base at J, leaving 6 bases unmatched. Germline loops: CDR1 MNHNY, CDR2 SVGAGI (reference sequence). CDR3: CASSYGRTGVSYEQYF. The CDR3 DNA sequence: TGTGCCAGCAGTTACGGCCGGACAGGGGTTTCCTACGAGCAGTACTTC.

This clonotype was seen at least ten times. The chain carries TRBV19 and TRBJ1-1, with 7 bases identical to TRBD1. CDR3 length: 13 amino acids. V trimming: 3 bases; J trimming: 3 bases; junction bases outside the gene matches: 1. Germline CDR1 and CDR2: LNHDA and SQIVND (reference sequence). Here the CDR3 reads CASSMGQHTEAFF. CDR3 sequence (DNA): TGTGCCAGTAGTATGGGACAGCACACTGAAGCTTTCTTT.

This clonotype is judged medium-sized. The chain couples TRBV20-1 to TRBJ2-1; 10 bases fit TRBD2. V lost 6 bases and J lost 7; bases outside the gene matches: 9. This CDR3 spans 14 amino acids. The germline V gene encodes CDR1 DFQATT and CDR2 SNEGSKA (reference sequence). The CDR3 protein is CSAAPGTSDNEQFF. Written as DNA, the CDR3 is TGCAGTGCGGCCCCCGGGACTAGCGATAATGAGCAGTTCTTC.

This clonotype is termed medium-sized. The chain combines TRBV20-1 with TRBJ2-3, with 11 bases identical to TRBD2. The CDR3 runs to 15 residues. Germline-derived CDR1 and CDR2 are DFQATT and SNEGSKA (reference sequence). Trimming took 4 bases from V and 7 from J; bases not matched to a gene: 10. The DNA for the CDR3 is TGCAGTGCTACGTCAGTAGCGGGAGGGCCTTATACGCAGTATTTT. Residues: CSATSVAGGPYTQYF.

This clonotype was observed many times. This chain uses TRBV7-6 with TRBJ2-6; D gene uncertain. Germline values: CDR1 SGHVS, CDR2 FNYEAQ. The ends were cut back, 5 bases at V and 1 base at J, with 9 bases in the middle. There are 15 residues in the CDR3. CDR3: CASSATRSGANVLTF. CDR3 DNA: TGTGCCAGCAGCGCGACCCGGTCTGGGGCCAACGTCCTGACTTTC.

By proportion, this clonotype is medium-sized. The chain recombines TRBV20-1 with TRBJ2-5; TRBD1 might be the D (6 bases). CDR3 size: 15 residues. Trimming took off 6 bases at V and 5 bases at J, with 22 bases between the two ends. The germline V gene encodes CDR1 DFQATT and CDR2 SNEGSKA (reference sequence). The CDR3 region has the DNA TGCAGTGCCGCTACGGGACACCCTAGAAGCGAGACCCAGTACTTC. Translating it yields CSAATGHPRSETQYF.

This clonotype is classed as medium-sized. This chain's CDR3 is CASSPLGLAGGADTQYF. CDR3 sequence (DNA): TGTGCCAGCAGCCCCCTGGGCCTAGCGGGAGGCGCAGATACGCAGTATTTT. V usage is TRBV7-2 and J usage is TRBJ2-3, with 11 positions matching TRBD2. The CDR3 has 17 residues. The ends lost 5 bases at V and 4 bases at J; junction bases unmatched: 11. CDR1 and CDR2 (germline): SGHTA, FQGNSA.

The gene calls are TRBV10-3 and TRBJ1-3; D is perhaps TRBD1 (5 bases). V lost 0 bases and J 8 bases, leaving 5 bases between the germline ends. From germline, CDR1 is ENHRY and CDR2 SYGVKD. The CDR3 covers 12 residues. CDR3 sequence reads: CAISESGDTIYF. The CDR3 DNA follows: TGTGCCATCAGTGAGTCAGGGGACACCATATATTTT.

In this sample, this clonotype is medium-sized (0.01 to 0.1%). The chain has TRBV11-2 and TRBJ2-5, with 8 bases fitting TRBD1. The CDR3 is 17 amino acids. Germline V gene sequence: CDR1 SGHAT, CDR2 FQNNGV. With 5 bases clipped from V and 3 bases from J, the junction kept 14 bases outside the gene matches. The CDR3 DNA follows: TGTGCCAGCAGCCCCCCGGGACAGGCCGTGGGGAAAGAGACCCAGTACTTC. Its translation: CASSPPGQAVGKETQYF.

By proportion, this clonotype is medium-sized. The chain combines TRBV2 with TRBJ2-5, with 9 bases identical to TRBD1. CDR3 length equals 15 residues. Trimming cost V 7 bases and J 2 bases; bases outside gene matches: 8. Germline assignment: CDR1 SNHLY and CDR2 FYNNEI. The CDR3: CASTAGTGWQETQYF. The CDR3, as DNA: TGTGCCAGCACGGCCGGGACAGGGTGGCAAGAGACCCAGTACTTC.

By share of the sample, this clonotype is medium-sized. This sequence joins TRBV4-2 and TRBJ2-5; TRBD1 is a possible D gene (5 bases). Germline CDR1 and CDR2: LGHNA and YNFKEQ. The CDR3 totals 14 residues. With 0 bases removed from V and 5 bases from J, the gap between germline ends came to 10 bases. The CDR3 sequence: CASSQETVRETQYF. For the CDR3, the DNA is TGTGCCAGCAGCCAAGAGACAGTGAGGGAGACCCAGTACTTC.

The chain links TRBV20-1 to TRBJ2-1, with 7 nucleotides matching TRBD1. CDR1 DFQATT and CDR2 SNEGSKA come from the germline V gene (reference sequence). This CDR3 is 14 amino acids long. The CDR3 DNA sequence: TGCAGGGCGAGAGCAGGGGGAACCGACAATGAGCAGTTCTTC. Protein sequence: CRARAGGTDNEQFF.

This clonotype is medium-sized in the sample. The genes are TRBV20-1 and TRBJ2-1; 7 bases map to TRBD2. Trimming removed 5 bases from V and 6 bases from J; junction bases left unmatched: 4. Germline CDR1 reads DFQATT; CDR2 reads SNEGSKA (reference sequence). The CDR3 extends over 12 amino acids. The DNA for the CDR3 is TGCAGTGCTCCGACTAGCATCAATGAGCAGTTCTTC. It codes for CSAPTSINEQFF.

This clonotype is judged medium-sized (0.01 to 0.1%). V is TRBV5-1 and J is TRBJ2-3; D gene uncertain. The V and J ends lost 0 bases and 3 bases respectively, with 5 bases between them. This CDR3 has 13 residues. Germline CDR1 reads SGHRS; CDR2 reads YFSETQ. The CDR3 loop reads CASSLASTDTQYF. CDR3 nucleotides: TGCGCCAGCAGCTTGGCCTCAACAGATACGCAGTATTTT.

This clonotype is medium-sized (0.01 to 0.1%). The chain combines TRBV4-3 with TRBJ2-7, with TRBD2 matching 7 bases. The CDR3 extends over 13 amino acids. Germline V gene lookup returns CDR1 LGHNA and CDR2 YSLEER. J was trimmed by 7 bases and V by 1 base; bases with no gene match: 4. The CDR3 coding sequence is TGCGCCAGCAGCCAAGCGCTAGCGGTTGAGCAGTACTTC. Amino acids: CASSQALAVEQYF.

This clonotype has a count of ten or more. The V and J genes are TRBV20-1 and TRBJ2-7; weak D call: TRBD2 (5 bases). Trimming stripped 0 bases from V and 3 bases from J, with 18 bases between. The V gene's germline CDR1 is DFQATT and CDR2 SNEGSKA (reference sequence). The CDR3 spans 16 residues. In nucleotides, the CDR3 is TGCAGTGCTAGAGATCTTCCTGGCGGGCATTACTACGAGCAGTACTTC. This translates into CSARDLPGGHYYEQYF.

The rearrangement joins TRBV20-1 to TRBJ2-1; no reliable D call. Looked up from germline, CDR1 is DFQATT and CDR2 is SNEGSKA (reference sequence). The CDR3 spans 13 residues. Trimming removed 3 bases at V and 5 bases at J, with 11 bases between. This chain's CDR3 is CSASEAGNNEQFF. In DNA form, the CDR3 reads TGCAGTGCTAGCGAGGCTGGCAACAATGAGCAGTTCTTC.

Relative to its sample, this clonotype is medium-sized. The CDR3 sequence: CSARGNSHGTDTQYF. The CDR3 bases are TGCAGTGCTAGGGGGAACTCCCATGGGACAGATACGCAGTATTTT. The J gene is TRBJ2-3, the V gene TRBV20-1; D unclear. In germline, CDR1 is DFQATT, CDR2 SNEGSKA (reference sequence). V was trimmed by 3 bases and J by 3 bases, leaving 16 bases between them. The CDR3 has 15 residues.